This T cell receptor beta chain emerged from a study of Graves' ophthalmopathy and Graves' hyperthyroidism. From RNA, the CDR3 regions of TCR beta chains were amplified and sequenced. HTBI primers primed a first-round RT-PCR, and a second-round multiplex PCR followed. TCRdb re-analysed the multiplex PCR reads in MiXCR, keeping a single row per CDR3 protein. The data show about 740,000 distinct CDR3 sequences, roughly 41% seen once. Lactation, pregnancy, uncontrolled infections and other autoimmune diseases were all grounds for excluding patients. Orbital computed tomography, thyroid ultrasound, TRAb, serum thyroxine and clinical symptoms formed the basis of diagnosis. This clonotype was seen a handful of times. Sequencing was performed on peripheral blood. This clonotype was sampled from an adult man with Graves' ophthalmopathy.

The CDR3 DNA follows: TGTGCCAGCAGCTTGGCCGTAAACACAATGAACACTGAAGCTTTCTTT. Its translation: CASSLAVNTMNTEAFF. The chain recombines TRBV5-6 with TRBJ1-1; D not resolved. The germline V gene encodes CDR1 SGHDT and CDR2 YYEEEE. Trimming stripped 0 bases from V and 0 bases from J, with 12 bases between. The CDR3 is 16 amino acids.